The TCR beta chain under discussion was sequenced for a study of T cells in Graves' hyperthyroidism and ophthalmopathy. This CDR3 contains 18 residues. Trimming pared 2 bases from V and 4 bases from J, leaving 21 bases between. Looked up from germline, CDR1 is SGHVS and CDR2 is FNYEAQ. This clonotype has at least ten counts. The antigen remains unidentified. Using RNA transcripts as the source, TCR beta CDR3 regions were amplified. The primer set for the first-round RT-PCR of the TCR CDR3 was HTBI. TCRdb re-derived calls from the multiplex PCR reads in MiXCR, one entry per CDR3 protein. Of a few hundred thousand distinct CDR3 sequences listed, roughly 14% are singletons. Broader study findings: Blood also contained most expanded thyroid clonotypes above 0.001.

Exclusion of a patient resulted from uncontrolled infection, other autoimmune disease, pregnancy or lactation. Diagnosis rested on symptoms, serum thyroxine and TRAb, thyroid ultrasound, and orbital computed tomography. The PBMCs had their origin in 8.5 to 10 ml of fresh peripheral blood. The chain is built from TRBV7-6 and TRBJ2-1; weak D call: TRBD1 (7 bases). Sequences were obtained from blood. The sequence came from a woman in her 30s with Graves' hyperthyroidism. CDR3 residues: CASSLTGDGPAGYNEQFF. For the CDR3, the DNA is TGTGCCAGCAGCTTAACAGGGGACGGCCCGGCGGGATACAATGAGCAGTTCTTC.